These T cell receptor beta chains were read from a single sample in a study of blood T cells in healthy people across ages. MiXCR was run by TCRdb on the 5' RACE reads, yielding one entry per CDR3 protein. There are 630,000 or so distinct CDR3 sequences in the sample; 32% occur only once, and less than 20% lies in the top ten. Input material: blood. These receptors originate from a woman aged 80 or older in good health. Both conserved end residues are part of each CDR3. D genes are given only for firm matches. Expanded clones get a size class; other rows say once, few or many, or leave the size out.

D: .; J: TRBJ2-2; size: few; V: TRBV29-1; CDR3: CSGSGTNTGELFF; DNA: TGCAGCGGGTCGGGAACGAACACCGGGGAGCTGTTTTTT
D: .; J: TRBJ2-7; size: many; V: TRBV27; CDR3: CASSQRTATYEQYF; DNA: TGTGCCAGCAGTCAACGGACAGCTACATACGAGCAGTACTTC
D: TRBD1; J: TRBJ2-1; size: .; V: TRBV5-6; CDR3: CASSFQGAYEQFF; DNA: TGTGCCAGCAGCTTCCAGGGGGCCTATGAGCAGTTCTTC
D: .; J: TRBJ1-4; size: once; V: TRBV20-1; CDR3: CSASRRTNEKLFF; DNA: TGCAGTGCTTCCAGAAGAACTAATGAAAAACTGTTTTTT
D: .; J: TRBJ2-1; size: many; V: TRBV20-1; CDR3: CSASQTGSSYNEQFF; DNA: TGCAGTGCTTCCCAGACTGGCAGCTCCTACAATGAGCAGTTCTTC
D: .; J: TRBJ2-3; size: .; V: TRBV6-1; CDR3: CASSESTPFTDTQYF; DNA: TGTGCCAGCAGTGAGAGTACCCCATTCACAGATACGCAGTATTTT
D: .; J: TRBJ1-1; size: many; V: TRBV5-1; CDR3: CASSLGTRGRFEAFF; DNA: TGCGCCAGCAGCCTCGGGACAAGGGGCCGCTTTGAAGCTTTCTTT
D: TRBD1; J: TRBJ1-1; size: few; V: TRBV11-2; CDR3: CASRRQGRTEAFF; DNA: TGTGCCAGCAGACGACAGGGGCGGACTGAAGCTTTCTTT
D: .; J: TRBJ1-5; size: many; V: TRBV25-1; CDR3: CASSEPQGRRGNQPQHF; DNA: TGTGCCAGCAGTGAACCTCAGGGGAGGCGGGGCAATCAGCCCCAGCATTTT
D: .; J: TRBJ1-5; size: .; V: TRBV6-2/TRBV6-3; CDR3: CASSYSSKGQNQPQHF; DNA: TGTGCCAGCAGTTACTCGAGTAAAGGGCAGAATCAGCCCCAGCATTTT
D: .; J: TRBJ1-4; size: many; V: TRBV3-1; CDR3: CASSPGPLANEKLFF; DNA: TGTGCCAGCAGCCCTGGCCCTCTGGCTAATGAAAAACTGTTTTTT
D: TRBD2; J: TRBJ2-1; size: .; V: TRBV7-7; CDR3: CASSLDPAGVAGGQFNEQFF; DNA: TGTGCCAGCAGCTTAGACCCCGCTGGAGTAGCGGGGGGGCAATTCAATGAGCAGTTCTTC
D: TRBD2; J: TRBJ2-7; size: few; V: TRBV10-3; CDR3: CAISDAPSTGGYEQYF; DNA: TGTGCCATCAGTGACGCCCCGTCCACGGGAGGGTACGAGCAGTACTTC
D: TRBD1; J: TRBJ1-2; size: .; V: TRBV4-1; CDR3: CASSQPGQANYGYTF; DNA: TGCGCCAGCAGCCAACCGGGACAGGCTAACTATGGCTACACCTTC
D: TRBD2; J: TRBJ2-3; size: many; V: TRBV7-2; CDR3: CASSSSGGRTDTQYF; DNA: TGTGCCAGCAGCTCCAGCGGGGGACGAACAGATACGCAGTATTTT
D: TRBD1; J: TRBJ2-1; size: .; V: TRBV7-3; CDR3: CASSLDRGEYNEQFF; DNA: TGTGCCAGCAGCCTAGACAGGGGTGAATACAATGAGCAGTTCTTC
D: .; J: TRBJ1-6; size: many; V: TRBV7-2; CDR3: CASSPRSYNSPLHF; DNA: TGTGCCAGCAGCCCACGCTCCTATAATTCACCCCTCCACTTT
D: .; J: TRBJ1-2; size: many; V: TRBV6-2/TRBV6-3; CDR3: CASSSQPRPGYGYTF; DNA: TGTGCCAGCAGTTCCCAACCCCGGCCAGGTTATGGCTACACCTTC
D: .; J: TRBJ2-5; size: .; V: TRBV3-1; CDR3: CASSQQAGYQETQYF; DNA: TGTGCCAGCAGCCAGCAAGCCGGATACCAAGAGACCCAGTACTTC
D: .; J: TRBJ1-1; size: few; V: TRBV3-1; CDR3: CASSQGRGGTTEAFF; DNA: TGTGCCAGCAGCCAAGGCCGGGGGGGAACCACTGAAGCTTTCTTT
D: .; J: TRBJ1-5; size: many; V: TRBV6-6; CDR3: CASCPPGGNQPQHF; DNA: TGTGCCAGTTGCCCCCCGGGGGGCAATCAGCCCCAGCATTTT
D: .; J: TRBJ1-1; size: .; V: TRBV7-9; CDR3: CASSLLRAEAFF; DNA: TGTGCCAGCAGCTTACTAAGGGCTGAAGCTTTCTTT
D: .; J: TRBJ2-1; size: many; V: TRBV6-2/TRBV6-3; CDR3: CASSRDLTGRDEQFF; DNA: TGTGCCAGCAGTAGGGACCTGACAGGGAGGGATGAGCAGTTCTTC
D: .; J: TRBJ2-4; size: .; V: TRBV4-3; CDR3: CASSQGNNRGLAKNIQYF; DNA: TGCGCCAGCAGCCAAGGAAATAACAGGGGACTAGCCAAAAACATTCAGTACTTC
D: TRBD2; J: TRBJ2-7; size: few; V: TRBV9; CDR3: CASSAGGNEQYF; DNA: TGTGCCAGCAGCGCCGGGGGGAACGAGCAGTACTTC
D: TRBD2; J: TRBJ2-4; size: many; V: TRBV20-1; CDR3: CSASRTSGVLAKNIQYF; DNA: TGCAGTGCTAGCCGGACTAGCGGGGTTTTAGCCAAAAACATTCAGTACTTC
D: .; J: TRBJ2-5; size: many; V: TRBV9; CDR3: CASSAHGTGETQYF; DNA: TGTGCCAGCAGCGCCCATGGGACCGGGGAGACCCAGTACTTC
D: .; J: TRBJ2-7; size: many; V: TRBV3-1; CDR3: CASSLYAGAYEQYF; DNA: TGTGCCAGCAGCCTGTACGCAGGGGCCTACGAGCAGTACTTC
D: .; J: TRBJ1-2; size: .; V: TRBV6-6; CDR3: CASSDLPRAANGYTF; DNA: TGTGCCAGCAGTGACCTTCCTAGAGCAGCTAATGGCTACACCTTC
D: TRBD1; J: TRBJ1-2; size: .; V: TRBV25-1; CDR3: CASSGTGAGYTF; DNA: TGTGCCAGCAGTGGGACAGGGGCTGGCTACACCTTC
D: .; J: TRBJ1-1; size: few; V: TRBV6-1; CDR3: CASSDGFGMNTEAFF; DNA: TGTGCCAGCAGTGATGGCTTCGGAATGAACACTGAAGCTTTCTTT
D: .; J: TRBJ1-5; size: .; V: TRBV20-1; CDR3: CSARDPAWDTQHF; DNA: TGCAGTGCTAGAGATCCGGCTTGGGATACGCAGCATTTT
D: TRBD1; J: TRBJ2-7; size: many; V: TRBV27; CDR3: CASSFRAADRGYEQYF; DNA: TGTGCCAGCAGTTTTAGAGCTGCGGACAGGGGGTACGAGCAGTACTTC
D: .; J: TRBJ2-3; size: many; V: TRBV4-1; CDR3: CASSQDFRGVTDTQYF; DNA: TGCGCCAGCAGCCAAGATTTTAGGGGAGTCACAGATACGCAGTATTTT
D: TRBD2; J: TRBJ2-3; size: many; V: TRBV20-1; CDR3: CSARDAVSGGVITDTQYF; DNA: TGCAGTGCTAGAGATGCGGTTAGCGGGGGAGTTATTACAGATACGCAGTATTTT
D: .; J: TRBJ2-3; size: few; V: TRBV9; CDR3: CASSVGWGLTDTQYF; DNA: TGTGCCAGCAGCGTAGGGTGGGGGCTCACAGATACGCAGTATTTT
D: .; J: TRBJ1-2; size: few; V: TRBV6-1; CDR3: CASSEIERAANGYTF; DNA: TGTGCCAGCAGTGAAATCGAGAGGGCAGCTAATGGCTACACCTTC
D: .; J: TRBJ2-7; size: few; V: TRBV30; CDR3: CAWSKAPGTYEQYF; DNA: TGTGCCTGGAGTAAAGCGCCTGGGACCTACGAGCAGTACTTC
D: TRBD2; J: TRBJ2-7; size: .; V: TRBV20-1; CDR3: CSASKAAGDARIYEQYF; DNA: TGCAGTGCTAGTAAAGCGGCGGGGGACGCCCGAATTTATGAGCAGTACTTC
D: TRBD1; J: TRBJ1-2; size: once; V: TRBV5-1; CDR3: CASSLWTGSFGYTF; DNA: TGCGCCAGCAGCTTGTGGACAGGGTCGTTCGGCTACACCTTC
D: .; J: TRBJ2-4; size: .; V: TRBV19; CDR3: CASSIPRGPLGNIQYF; DNA: TGTGCCAGTAGTATACCCCGGGGACCTTTAGGAAACATTCAGTACTTC
D: .; J: TRBJ2-1; size: many; V: TRBV19; CDR3: CASSLRDYEQFF; DNA: TGTGCCAGTAGTCTCAGGGATTATGAGCAGTTCTTC
D: .; J: TRBJ2-1; size: .; V: TRBV30; CDR3: CAFGDSYNEQFF; DNA: TGTGCCTTTGGGGACTCCTACAATGAGCAGTTCTTC